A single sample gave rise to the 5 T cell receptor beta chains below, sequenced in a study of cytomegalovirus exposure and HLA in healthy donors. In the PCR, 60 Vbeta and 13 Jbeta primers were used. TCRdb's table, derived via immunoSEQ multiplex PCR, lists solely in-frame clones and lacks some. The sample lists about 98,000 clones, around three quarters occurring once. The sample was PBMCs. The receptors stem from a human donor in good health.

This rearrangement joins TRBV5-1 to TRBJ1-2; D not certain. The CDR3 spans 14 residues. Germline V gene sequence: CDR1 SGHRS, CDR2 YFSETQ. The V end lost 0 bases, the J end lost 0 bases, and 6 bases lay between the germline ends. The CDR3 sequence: CASSLDTPNYGYTF. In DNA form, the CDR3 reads TGCGCCAGCAGCTTGGACACCCCTAACTATGGCTACACCTTC.

CDR3 region: CASRNRGADTGELFF. The CDR3 DNA reads TGTGCCAGTAGAAACAGGGGAGCGGACACCGGGGAGCTGTTTTTT. The chain combines TRBV19 with TRBJ2-2, with 7 bases identical to TRBD1. From germline, CDR1 is LNHDA and CDR2 SQIVND (reference sequence). Trimming at V came to 6 bases and at J to 3 bases, leaving 7 bases not matched to a gene. The CDR3 spans 15 residues.

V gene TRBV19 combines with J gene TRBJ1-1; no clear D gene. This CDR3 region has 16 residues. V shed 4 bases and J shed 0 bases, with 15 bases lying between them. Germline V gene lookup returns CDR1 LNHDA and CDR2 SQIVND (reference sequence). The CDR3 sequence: CASSTPDLGMNTEAFF. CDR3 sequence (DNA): TGTGCCAGTAGTACACCGGACCTCGGGATGAACACTGAAGCTTTCTTT.

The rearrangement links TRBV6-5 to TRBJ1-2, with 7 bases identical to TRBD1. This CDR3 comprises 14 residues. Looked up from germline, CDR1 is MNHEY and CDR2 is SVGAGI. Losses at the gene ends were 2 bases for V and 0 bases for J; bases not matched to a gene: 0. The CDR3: CASSYGTANYGYTF. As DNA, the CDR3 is TGTGCCAGCAGTTACGGGACAGCTAACTATGGCTACACCTTC.

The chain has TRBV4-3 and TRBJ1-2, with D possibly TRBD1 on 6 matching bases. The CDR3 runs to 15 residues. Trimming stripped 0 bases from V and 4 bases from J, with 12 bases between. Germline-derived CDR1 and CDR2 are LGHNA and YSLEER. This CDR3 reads CASSQEGGPPYGYTF. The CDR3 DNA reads TGCGCCAGCAGCCAAGAGGGGGGGCCGCCCTATGGCTACACCTTC.